These 27 T cell receptor beta chains were sequenced from one sample in a study of Graves' ophthalmopathy and Graves' hyperthyroidism. Investigators amplified TCR beta CDR3 regions from RNA transcripts. The workflow started with a first-round RT-PCR run with HTBI primers and then moved on to a second-round multiplex PCR. One entry per CDR3 protein, called by TCRdb with MiXCR from the multiplex PCR reads. The table records fewer than 400,000 distinct CDR3 sequences, about 16% of them present only once. What was sequenced was peripheral blood. The source is a woman younger than 35 with Graves' ophthalmopathy.

This clonotype was detected many times. The rearrangement uses TRBV12-3 or TRBV12-4 and TRBJ2-5; D may be TRBD1 (5 bases). The CDR3 sequence is 13 residues long. Trimming shortened V by 1 base and J by 4 bases, and 7 bases separated the two germline ends. The CDR3 spells CASSLGQGETQYF. For the CDR3, the DNA is TGTGCCAGCAGTTTAGGTCAGGGAGAGACCCAGTACTTC.

This sequence joins TRBV12-3 or TRBV12-4 and TRBJ1-2, with TRBD1 identical over 8 bases. The length of the CDR3 is 14 residues. V was pared by 6 bases and J by 5 bases, with 8 bases of the junction left unmatched. CDR3 residues: CASSRTGFGYGYTF. For the CDR3, the DNA is TGTGCCAGCAGCCGGACAGGGTTTGGGTATGGCTACACCTTC.

This clonotype came up many times. The chain links TRBV6-2 or TRBV6-3 to TRBJ1-1; TRBD1 matches 10 bases. The V and J ends lost 6 bases and 3 bases, in that order; junction bases with no gene match: 10. Germline V gene sequence: CDR1 MNHEY, CDR2 SVGEGT. The CDR3 sequence is 16 residues long. The CDR3 region is CASSQLLGQGHTEAFF. The CDR3 DNA reads TGTGCCAGCAGCCAACTCCTGGGACAGGGGCACACTGAAGCTTTCTTT.

The V call is TRBV28, the J call TRBJ1-5, with D possibly matching TRBD1 (6 bases). The ends were cut back, 8 bases at V and 3 bases at J, with 17 bases in the middle. CDR1 and CDR2 (germline): MDHEN, SYDVKM. The CDR3 has 15 amino acids. The DNA of the CDR3 is TGTGCCAGCGTGAAGGACGGGACACCCAATCAGCCCCAGCATTTT. It codes for CASVKDGTPNQPQHF.

This clonotype was observed at least ten times. This chain uses TRBV6-2 or TRBV6-3 with TRBJ2-2; D remains unclear. This CDR3 has 15 residues. Trimming removed 2 bases from V and 3 bases from J, with 10 bases in between. Germline V gives CDR1 MNHEY, CDR2 SVGEGT. This chain's CDR3 is CASSYEAAYTGELFF. For the CDR3, the DNA is TGTGCCAGCAGTTACGAGGCAGCCTACACCGGGGAGCTGTTTTTT.

This clonotype was seen repeatedly, ten times or more. This CDR3 is CATSEVGGNQPQHF. The CDR3 DNA reads TGTGCCACCAGTGAAGTGGGGGGGAATCAGCCCCAGCATTTT. The chain couples TRBV24-1 to TRBJ1-5; a weak D match, TRBD1 (5 bases). CDR1 and CDR2 (germline): KGHDR, SFDVKD. The V end was cut by 4 bases, the J end by 4 bases, with 10 bases between. The length of the CDR3 is 14 residues.

This clonotype was seen only once. The V and J genes are TRBV5-1 and TRBJ1-1; D uncertain. Germline CDR1 is SGHRS and CDR2 is YFSETQ. The CDR3 loop spans 14 amino acids. The V gene lost 1 base and the J gene lost 5 bases, with 12 bases spanning the gap. The DNA for the CDR3 is TGCGCCAGCAGCTTGACGGGAATAGAAACTGAAGCTTTCTTT. Its protein is CASSLTGIETEAFF.

This chain links TRBV20-1 with TRBJ1-2; D remains unclear. Trimming stripped 2 bases from V and 0 bases from J, with 13 bases between. Germline V lookup: CDR1 DFQATT, CDR2 SNEGSKA (reference sequence). The CDR3 has 15 residues. CDR3 DNA: TGCAGTGCTAGACCCTCTCTGGGAACTAACTATGGCTACACCTTC. It encodes CSARPSLGTNYGYTF.

This rearrangement joins TRBV19 to TRBJ1-5, with 7 positions matching TRBD1. CDR1 and CDR2 (germline): LNHDA, SQIVND (reference sequence). The CDR3 contains 15 residues. V dropped 7 bases and J dropped 0; count of bases not matched to a gene: 6. Written as DNA, the CDR3 is TGTGCCAGTACCCCAGGACAGGCTAGCAATCAGCCCCAGCATTTT. It is translated as CASTPGQASNQPQHF.

The chain couples TRBV28 to TRBJ1-6; the D gene is possibly TRBD1 (6 bases). V shed 2 bases and J shed 5 bases, with 10 bases lying between them. The germline V gene has CDR1 MDHEN and CDR2 SYDVKM. The CDR3 has 15 amino acids. The CDR3 nucleotides are TGTGCCAGCAGTTTAGGGGGGGCCGATAATTCACCCCTCCACTTT. This encodes CASSLGGADNSPLHF.

This clonotype was recorded many times. This chain uses TRBV6-1 with TRBJ1-1, with TRBD1 as a possible D gene (6 bases). Trimming cost V 10 bases and J 4 bases, with 16 bases left between them. This CDR3 is built from 13 residues. Germline CDR1 reads MNHNS; CDR2 reads SASEGT. The CDR3 DNA reads TGTGCCACTCAACAGGGTCAGAGCACTGAAGCTTTCTTT. Its translation is CATQQGQSTEAFF.

This clonotype occurred many times. CDR3 sequence reads: CASNQRVSGELFF. CDR3 sequence (DNA): TGTGCCAGCAATCAGAGGGTCTCCGGGGAGCTGTTTTTT. The chain uses TRBV28 and TRBJ2-2, with a weak D call TRBD2 (5 bases). The CDR3 extends over 13 amino acids. Germline V gene sequence: CDR1 MDHEN, CDR2 SYDVKM. V lost 7 bases and J 6 bases, leaving 12 bases between the germline ends.

Many counts were recorded for this clonotype. The chain recombines TRBV18 with TRBJ2-4; no clear D. The V end lost 2 bases, the J end lost 8 bases, and 10 bases lay between the germline ends. Germline lookup yields CDR1 KGHSH and CDR2 LQKENI. This CDR3 comprises 13 residues. CDR3 in DNA: TGTGCCAGCTCACCAGGCCATAGAGACATTCAGTACTTC. Protein product: CASSPGHRDIQYF.

This clonotype was picked up many times. The chain joins TRBV6-5 to TRBJ2-5; D is ambiguous. V shed 6 bases and J shed 5 bases, with 10 bases lying between them. Germline V gene sequence: CDR1 MNHEY, CDR2 SVGAGI. This CDR3 has 12 residues. DNA for the CDR3: TGTGCCAGCAGGACTGTCGATGAGACCCAGTACTTC. Translation gives CASRTVDETQYF.

The rearrangement uses TRBV12-3 or TRBV12-4 and TRBJ2-7, with D possibly being TRBD1 (5 bases). CDR3 length: 13 amino acids. Trimming shortened V by 0 bases and J by 6 bases, and 9 bases separated the two germline ends. The CDR3, as DNA: TGTGCCAGCAGTTTAGCGGAAGGGGTCGAGCAGTACTTC. Translating it yields CASSLAEGVEQYF.

CDR3 nucleotides: TGCAGTGCTACTAAACCATCCTACGAGCAGTACTTC. Translating it yields CSATKPSYEQYF. The V and J genes are TRBV20-1 and TRBJ2-7; D gene uncertain. This CDR3 contains 12 residues. CDR1 DFQATT and CDR2 SNEGSKA come from the germline V gene (reference sequence). Trimming left V 4 bases short and J 1 base short, with 8 bases between.

This clonotype was picked up many times. This chain connects TRBV28 to TRBJ2-6, with 7 bases identical to TRBD1. The V gene end was trimmed by 4 bases and the J gene end by 0 bases; junction bases not matched to a gene: 6. The V gene's germline CDR1 is MDHEN and CDR2 SYDVKM. CDR3 size: 17 residues. Here the CDR3 reads CASSSHGTDSGANVLTF. CDR3 DNA: TGTGCCAGCAGTTCCCACGGGACAGACTCTGGGGCCAACGTCCTGACTTTC.

This clonotype was seen many times. This chain links TRBV7-2 with TRBJ2-5; 9 nucleotides match TRBD1. The CDR3 spans 15 residues. Germline-derived CDR1 and CDR2 are SGHTA and FQGNSA. V lost 4 bases to trimming and J lost 6 bases; unmatched junction nucleotides: 9. The CDR3 spells CASSSRPGQGQTQYF. The CDR3 DNA reads as TGTGCCAGCAGCTCTCGCCCGGGACAGGGACAGACCCAGTACTTC.

This clonotype was seen only a few times. The gene calls are TRBV27 and TRBJ2-7; 13 positions match TRBD2. This CDR3 contains 14 residues. V dropped 5 bases and J dropped 4; count of bases not matched to a gene: 2. Germline CDR1 reads MNHEY; CDR2 reads SMNVEV (reference sequence). The CDR3, as DNA: TGTGCCAGCAGTGGGACTAGCGGGAATTACGAGCAGTACTTC. It translates to CASSGTSGNYEQYF.

This chain joins TRBV20-1 and TRBJ2-5, with 13 bases identical to TRBD2. V trimming: 3 bases; J trimming: 6 bases; junction bases outside the gene matches: 7. Germline assignment: CDR1 DFQATT and CDR2 SNEGSKA (reference sequence). The CDR3 has 15 residues. CDR3 amino acids: CSASRTSGSMKTQYF. The CDR3 bases are TGCAGTGCTAGTAGGACTAGCGGGAGTATGAAGACCCAGTACTTC.

This clonotype was detected many times. The gene calls are TRBV24-1 and TRBJ2-2; 8 bases agree with TRBD2. CDR1 and CDR2 (germline): KGHDR, SFDVKD. Trimming cost V 3 bases and J 1 base; bases outside gene matches: 9. This CDR3 contains 18 residues. CDR3 sequence (DNA): TGTGCCACCAGTGATCGCGGGGGGCGGATAGTGAACACCGGGGAGCTGTTTTTT. Amino acid sequence: CATSDRGGRIVNTGELFF.

In its sample, this clonotype was seen many times. J is TRBJ2-2 and V is TRBV6-2 or TRBV6-3; tentative D call: TRBD2 (5 bases). The V and J ends lost 5 bases and 4 bases respectively, with 8 bases between them. Germline values: CDR1 MNHEY, CDR2 SVGEGT. The CDR3 covers 13 residues. CDR3 DNA: TGTGCCAGCAGTCACGAGGGCACCGGGGAGCTGTTTTTT. It encodes CASSHEGTGELFF.

At least ten counts were recorded for this clonotype. The J gene is TRBJ1-5, the V gene TRBV5-1; 7 bases agree with TRBD1. Germline V gene lookup returns CDR1 SGHRS and CDR2 YFSETQ. This CDR3 has 18 residues. V lost 1 base and J lost 0; bases outside the gene matches: 10. CDR3 sequence: CASSLKPRTGYSNQPQHF. For the CDR3, the DNA is TGCGCCAGCAGCTTGAAACCCAGGACAGGCTATAGCAATCAGCCCCAGCATTTT. Full variable domain (remainder filled in from reference TRBV5-1 and TRBJ1-5): KAGVTQTPRYLIKTRGQQVTLSCSPISGHRSVSWYQQTPGQGLQFLFEYFSETQRNKGNFPGRFSGRQFSNSRSEMNVSTLELGDSALYLCASSLKPRTGYSNQPQHFGDGTRLSIL.

This clonotype was observed at least ten times. Given a much more abundant clone one base away, this may be a read error. The chain links TRBV12-3 or TRBV12-4 to TRBJ1-5; D gene unclear. The germline V and J ends were trimmed by 8 bases and 5 bases, with 10 bases remaining between them. The CDR3 loop spans 12 amino acids. Here the CDR3 DNA reads TGTGCCAGCGGCTGGGAGTATCAGCCCCAGCATTTT. Translated: CASGWEYQPQHF.

The J gene is TRBJ1-1, the V gene TRBV28; no reliable D call. This CDR3 has 11 residues. The V gene lost 7 bases and the J gene lost 7 bases, with 10 bases spanning the gap. The germline V gene encodes CDR1 MDHEN and CDR2 SYDVKM. The CDR3 reads CASIQRGEAFF. The CDR3 DNA reads as TGTGCCAGCATCCAACGGGGTGAAGCTTTCTTT.

Ten or more counts support this clonotype. The chain combines TRBV6-2 or TRBV6-3 with TRBJ2-7; D gene unclear. Germline assignment: CDR1 MNHEY and CDR2 SVGEGT. The CDR3 has 12 amino acids. The V gene lost 2 bases and the J gene lost 4 bases, with 6 bases spanning the gap. This chain's CDR3 is CASSYHRYEQYF. CDR3 sequence (DNA): TGTGCCAGCAGTTACCACAGATACGAGCAGTACTTC.

The CDR3, as DNA: TGTGCCAGCAGCTCAGGATTTCCCTATGGCTACACCTTC. This codes for CASSSGFPYGYTF. The chain has TRBV6-1 and TRBJ1-2, with D unresolved. The germline gives CDR1 MNHNS, CDR2 SASEGT. Deletions cut 6 bases from V and 4 bases from J, with 12 bases between. The CDR3 has 13 amino acids.